The rows below give T cell receptor beta chains drawn from one sample of a study of blood T cells in healthy people across ages. In TCRdb, the 5' RACE reads were re-called with MiXCR into one record per CDR3 protein. The sample includes 800,000 to 950,000 distinct CDR3 sequences, 30% to 45% seen only once; the top ten take over 10%. The sample was blood. The receptors were gathered from a young man in good health. Each CDR3 is given without its conserved first and last residue. Each record gives: V gene, J gene, CDR3 protein.

TRBV4-2,TRBJ1-2,ASSPQTDEEGYT
TRBV20-1,TRBJ2-1,SASTGTGPYYEQF
TRBV5-6,TRBJ2-1,ASSRAGFEQF
TRBV28,TRBJ2-4,ASSFAYGGQGKNIQY
TRBV12-3/TRBV12-4,TRBJ2-7,ASRSGGTNEQY
TRBV24-1,TRBJ2-1,ATGADRANYNEQF
TRBV14,TRBJ2-3,ASSQNSRGIDTQY
TRBV25-1,TRBJ1-1,ASSDRTEGSTEAF
TRBV12-3/TRBV12-4,TRBJ2-5,ASSPRDDPPSRETQY
TRBV7-2,TRBJ1-1,ASSSPGGGTEAF
TRBV7-8,TRBJ2-7,ASSLVGGAIYERY
TRBV20-1,TRBJ1-2,SAQEREGAFGGYT